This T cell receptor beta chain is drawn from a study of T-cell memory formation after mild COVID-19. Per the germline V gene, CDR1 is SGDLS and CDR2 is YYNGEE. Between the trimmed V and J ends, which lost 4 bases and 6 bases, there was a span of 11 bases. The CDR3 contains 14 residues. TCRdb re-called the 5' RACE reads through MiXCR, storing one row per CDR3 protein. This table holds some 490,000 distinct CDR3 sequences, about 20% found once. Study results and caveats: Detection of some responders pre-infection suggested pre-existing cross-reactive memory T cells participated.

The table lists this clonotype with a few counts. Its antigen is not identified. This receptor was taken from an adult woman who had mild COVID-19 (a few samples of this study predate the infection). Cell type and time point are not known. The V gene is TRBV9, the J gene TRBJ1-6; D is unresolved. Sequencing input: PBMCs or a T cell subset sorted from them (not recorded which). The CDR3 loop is CASSQRTANSPLHF. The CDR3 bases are TGTGCCAGCAGCCAAAGAACGGCTAATTCACCCCTCCACTTT.